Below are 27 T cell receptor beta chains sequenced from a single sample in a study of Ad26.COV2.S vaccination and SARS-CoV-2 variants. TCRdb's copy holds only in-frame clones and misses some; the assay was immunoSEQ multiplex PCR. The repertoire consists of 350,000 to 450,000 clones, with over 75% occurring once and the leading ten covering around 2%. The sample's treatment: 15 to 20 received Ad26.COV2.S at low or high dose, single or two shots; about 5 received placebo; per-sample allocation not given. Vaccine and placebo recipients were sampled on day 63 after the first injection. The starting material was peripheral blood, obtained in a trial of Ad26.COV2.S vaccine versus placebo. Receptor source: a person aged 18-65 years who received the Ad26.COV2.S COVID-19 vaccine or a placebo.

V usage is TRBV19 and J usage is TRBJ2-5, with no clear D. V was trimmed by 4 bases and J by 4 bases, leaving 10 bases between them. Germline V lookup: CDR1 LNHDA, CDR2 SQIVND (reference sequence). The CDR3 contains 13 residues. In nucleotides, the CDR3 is TGTGCCAGTAGTAGTGGGGAAGGAGAGACCCAGTACTTC. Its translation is CASSSGEGETQYF.

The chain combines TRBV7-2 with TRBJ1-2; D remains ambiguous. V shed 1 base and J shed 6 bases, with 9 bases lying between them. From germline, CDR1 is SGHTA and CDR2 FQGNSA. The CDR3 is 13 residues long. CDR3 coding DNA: TGTGCCAGCAGCTTAGGCCCCACGGATGGCTACACCTTC. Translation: CASSLGPTDGYTF.

CDR3 loop: CASSPASNEQFF. The CDR3 DNA reads as TGTGCCAGCTCACCGGCCTCAAATGAGCAGTTCTTC. The rearrangement links TRBV18 to TRBJ2-1; no clear D. Germline CDR1 reads KGHSH; CDR2 reads LQKENI. The CDR3 runs to 12 residues. V shed 3 bases and J shed 7 bases, with 7 bases lying between them.

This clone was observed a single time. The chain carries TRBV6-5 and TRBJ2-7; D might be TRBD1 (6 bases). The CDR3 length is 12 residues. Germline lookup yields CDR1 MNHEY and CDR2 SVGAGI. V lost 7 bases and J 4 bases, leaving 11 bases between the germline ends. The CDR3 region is CASTRTVYEQYF. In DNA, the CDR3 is TGTGCCAGCACCAGGACAGTTTACGAGCAGTACTTC.

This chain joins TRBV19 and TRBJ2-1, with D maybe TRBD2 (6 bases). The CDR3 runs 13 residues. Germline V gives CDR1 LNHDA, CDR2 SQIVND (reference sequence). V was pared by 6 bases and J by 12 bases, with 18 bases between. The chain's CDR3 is CASSPGLQIGQFF. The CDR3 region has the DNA TGTGCCAGTAGCCCGGGACTCCAGATAGGGCAGTTCTTC.

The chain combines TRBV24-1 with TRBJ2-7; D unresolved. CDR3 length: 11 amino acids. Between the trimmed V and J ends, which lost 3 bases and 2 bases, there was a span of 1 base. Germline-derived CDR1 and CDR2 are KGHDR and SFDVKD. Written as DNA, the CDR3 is TGTGCCACCAGTGATACCTACGAGCAGTACTTC. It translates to CATSDTYEQYF.

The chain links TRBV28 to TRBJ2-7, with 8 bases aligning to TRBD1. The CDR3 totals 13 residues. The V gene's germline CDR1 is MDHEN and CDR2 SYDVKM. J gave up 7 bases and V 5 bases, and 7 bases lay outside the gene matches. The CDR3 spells CASSATGVWEQYF. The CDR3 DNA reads TGTGCCAGCAGTGCGACAGGGGTATGGGAGCAGTACTTC.

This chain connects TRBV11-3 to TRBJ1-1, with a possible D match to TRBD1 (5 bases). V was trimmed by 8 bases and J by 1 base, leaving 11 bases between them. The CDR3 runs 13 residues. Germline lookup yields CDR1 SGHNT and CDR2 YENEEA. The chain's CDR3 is CASAGGGNTEAFF. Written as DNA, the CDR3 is TGTGCCAGCGCTGGGGGGGGGAACACTGAAGCTTTCTTT.

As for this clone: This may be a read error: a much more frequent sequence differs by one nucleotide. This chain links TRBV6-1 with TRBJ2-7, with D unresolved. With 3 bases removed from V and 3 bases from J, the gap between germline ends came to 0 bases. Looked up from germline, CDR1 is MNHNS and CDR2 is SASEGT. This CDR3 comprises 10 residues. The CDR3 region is CASSDYEQYF. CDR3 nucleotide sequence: TGTGCCAGCAGTGACTACGAGCAGTACTTC.

CDR3 protein: CASSLGSSGRTDTQYF. For the CDR3, the DNA is TGTGCCAGCAGCTTGGGTTCTAGCGGGAGAACAGATACGCAGTATTTT. This chain uses TRBV5-4 with TRBJ2-3; 10 positions match TRBD2. The V segment lost 0 bases and the J segment 3 bases; nucleotides outside the gene matches: 4. The CDR3 extends over 16 amino acids. Germline CDR1 is SGHNT and CDR2 is YYREEE (reference sequence).

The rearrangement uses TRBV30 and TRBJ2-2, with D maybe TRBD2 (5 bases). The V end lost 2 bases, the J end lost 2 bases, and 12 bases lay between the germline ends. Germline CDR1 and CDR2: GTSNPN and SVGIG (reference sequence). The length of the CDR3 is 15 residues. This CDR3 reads CAWSSSGINTGELFF. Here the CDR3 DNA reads TGTGCCTGGAGTTCTTCCGGGATAAACACCGGGGAGCTGTTTTTT.

This CDR3 reads CASTEGGTEAFF. The CDR3 nucleotides read TGTGCCAGTACAGAGGGTGGCACTGAAGCTTTCTTT. The rearrangement uses TRBV19 and TRBJ1-1; D is unresolved. CDR1 is LNHDA, CDR2 SQIVND, per germline (reference sequence). This CDR3 spans 12 amino acids. Trimming took 7 bases from V and 4 from J, leaving 10 bases between them.

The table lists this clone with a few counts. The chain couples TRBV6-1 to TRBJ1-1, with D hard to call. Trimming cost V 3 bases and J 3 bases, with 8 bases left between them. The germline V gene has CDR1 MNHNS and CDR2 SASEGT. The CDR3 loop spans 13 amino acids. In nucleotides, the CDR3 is TGTGCCAGCAGTGACCGAGGGTACACTGAAGCTTTCTTT. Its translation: CASSDRGYTEAFF.

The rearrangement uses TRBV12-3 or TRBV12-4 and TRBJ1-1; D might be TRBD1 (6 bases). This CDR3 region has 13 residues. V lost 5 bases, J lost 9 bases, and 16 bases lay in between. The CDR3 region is CASSRTDQHKAFF. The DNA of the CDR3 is TGTGCCAGCAGTCGGACAGACCAACACAAAGCTTTCTTT.

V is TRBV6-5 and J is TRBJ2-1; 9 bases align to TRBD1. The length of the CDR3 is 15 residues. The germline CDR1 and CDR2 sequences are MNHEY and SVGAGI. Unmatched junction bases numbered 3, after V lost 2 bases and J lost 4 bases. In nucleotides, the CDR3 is TGTGCCAGCAGTTACGAGGGACAGGGTTACAATGAGCAGTTCTTC. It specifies CASSYEGQGYNEQFF.

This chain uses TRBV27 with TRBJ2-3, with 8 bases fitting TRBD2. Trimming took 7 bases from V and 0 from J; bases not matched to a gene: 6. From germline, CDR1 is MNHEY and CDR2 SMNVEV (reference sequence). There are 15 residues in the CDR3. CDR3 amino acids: CASTAGGPSTDTQYF. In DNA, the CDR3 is TGTGCCAGCACTGCGGGAGGCCCAAGCACAGATACGCAGTATTTT.

Here the CDR3 DNA reads TGCGCCAGCAGAGCAACGGTCTCTGGAAACACCATATATTTT. Its translation: CASRATVSGNTIYF. The chain uses TRBV5-1 and TRBJ1-3; D is uncertain. Trimming cost V 5 bases and J 0 bases, with 9 bases left between them. Germline V gene sequence: CDR1 SGHRS, CDR2 YFSETQ. This CDR3 region has 14 residues.

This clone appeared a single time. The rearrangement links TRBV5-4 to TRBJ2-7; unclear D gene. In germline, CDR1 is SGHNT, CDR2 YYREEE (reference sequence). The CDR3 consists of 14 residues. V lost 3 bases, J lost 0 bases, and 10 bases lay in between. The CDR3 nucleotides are TGTGCCAGCAGCTATGATCCGTACTCCTACGAGCAGTACTTC. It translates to CASSYDPYSYEQYF. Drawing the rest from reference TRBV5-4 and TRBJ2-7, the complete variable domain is ETGVTQSPTHLIKTRGQQVTLRCSSQSGHNTVSWYQQALGQGPQFIFQYYREEENGRGNFPPRFSGLQFPNYSSELNVNALELDDSALYLCASSYDPYSYEQYFGPGTRLTVT.

For the CDR3, the DNA is TGTGCCAGCACCCCGGGACAGGGGAGTCAGCCCCAGCATTTT. This sequence encodes CASTPGQGSQPQHF. V gene TRBV6-5 combines with J gene TRBJ1-5; 10 bases line up with TRBD1. Germline V gene sequence: CDR1 MNHEY, CDR2 SVGAGI. The CDR3 extends over 14 amino acids. After removal of 7 bases from V and 6 bases from J, the junction contained 6 bases not matched to a gene.

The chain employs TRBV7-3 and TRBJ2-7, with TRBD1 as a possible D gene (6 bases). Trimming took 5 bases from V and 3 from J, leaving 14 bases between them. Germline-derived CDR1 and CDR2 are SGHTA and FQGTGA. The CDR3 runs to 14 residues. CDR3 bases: TGTGCCAGCAGCCCCCGGGCAGGGGACTACGAGCAGTACTTC. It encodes CASSPRAGDYEQYF.

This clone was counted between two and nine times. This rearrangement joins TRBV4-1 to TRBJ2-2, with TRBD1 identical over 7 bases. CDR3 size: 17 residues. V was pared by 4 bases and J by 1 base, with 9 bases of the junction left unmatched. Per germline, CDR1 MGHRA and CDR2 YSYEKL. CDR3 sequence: CASSPLARTGNTGELFF. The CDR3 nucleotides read TGCGCCAGCAGCCCGCTCGCGAGGACAGGGAACACCGGGGAGCTGTTTTTT.

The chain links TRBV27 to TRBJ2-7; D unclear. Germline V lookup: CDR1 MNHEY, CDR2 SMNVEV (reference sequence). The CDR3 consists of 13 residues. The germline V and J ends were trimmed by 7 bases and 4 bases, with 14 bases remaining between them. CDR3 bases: TGTGCCAGCAAGCCCTTGGGCCAATACGAGCAGTACTTC. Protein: CASKPLGQYEQYF.

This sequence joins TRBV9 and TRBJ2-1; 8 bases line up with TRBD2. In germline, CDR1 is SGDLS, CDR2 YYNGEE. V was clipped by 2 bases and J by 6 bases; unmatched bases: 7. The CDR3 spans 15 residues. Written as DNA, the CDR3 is TGTGCCAGCAGCGTCAGCGGGAGTAGAGGCAATGAGCAGTTCTTC. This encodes CASSVSGSRGNEQFF. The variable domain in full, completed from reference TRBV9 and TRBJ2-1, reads DSGVTQTPKHLITATGQRVTLRCSPRSGDLSVYWYQQSLDQGLQFLIQYYNGEERAKGNILERFSAQQFPDLHSELNLSSLELGDSALYFCASSVSGSRGNEQFFGPGTRLTVL.

The CDR3 here is CASSAWLPEAFF. In DNA, the CDR3 is TGTGCCAGCAGTGCCTGGCTACCTGAAGCTTTCTTT. The chain joins TRBV6-4 to TRBJ1-1; D unresolved. CDR3 length: 12 residues. The V gene's germline CDR1 is MRHNA and CDR2 SNTAGT. V was clipped by 4 bases and J by 6 bases, with 9 bases between them.

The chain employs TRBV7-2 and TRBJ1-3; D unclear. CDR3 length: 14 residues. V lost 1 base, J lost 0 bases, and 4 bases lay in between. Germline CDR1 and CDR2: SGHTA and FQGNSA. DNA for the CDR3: TGTGCCAGCAGCTTAGTCAACTCTGGAAACACCATATATTTT. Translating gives CASSLVNSGNTIYF.

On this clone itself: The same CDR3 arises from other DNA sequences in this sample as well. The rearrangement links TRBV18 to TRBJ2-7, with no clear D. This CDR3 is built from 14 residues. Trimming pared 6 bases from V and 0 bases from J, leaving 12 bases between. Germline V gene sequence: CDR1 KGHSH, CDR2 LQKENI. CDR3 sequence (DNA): TGTGCCAGCTCCCCATTAGGCAGCTCCTACGAGCAGTACTTC. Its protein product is CASSPLGSSYEQYF.

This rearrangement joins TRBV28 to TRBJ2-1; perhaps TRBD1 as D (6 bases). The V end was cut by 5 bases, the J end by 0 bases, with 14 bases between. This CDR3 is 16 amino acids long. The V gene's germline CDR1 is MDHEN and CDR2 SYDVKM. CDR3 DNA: TGTGCCAGCAGTCCCGCAGGGGAGAGCTCCTACAATGAGCAGTTCTTC. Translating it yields CASSPAGESSYNEQFF.